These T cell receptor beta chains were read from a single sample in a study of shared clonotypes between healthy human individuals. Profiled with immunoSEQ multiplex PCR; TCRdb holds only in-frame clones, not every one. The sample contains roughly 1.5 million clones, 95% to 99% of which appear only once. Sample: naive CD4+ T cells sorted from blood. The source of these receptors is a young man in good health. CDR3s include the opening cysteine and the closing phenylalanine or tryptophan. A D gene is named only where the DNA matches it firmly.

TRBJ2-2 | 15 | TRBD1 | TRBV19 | CASSIAGTGTGELFF
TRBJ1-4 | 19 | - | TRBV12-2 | CASRYITGTGSWANEKLFF
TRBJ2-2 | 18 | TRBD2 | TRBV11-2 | CASSSGLAGVKNTGELFF
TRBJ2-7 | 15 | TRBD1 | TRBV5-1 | CASSPSPTGGSEQYF
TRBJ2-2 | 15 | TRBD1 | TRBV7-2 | CASRTGQGMAGELFF
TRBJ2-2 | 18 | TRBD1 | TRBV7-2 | CASSLDPGGIANTGELFF
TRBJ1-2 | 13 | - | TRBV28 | CAIAPRIRLGYTF
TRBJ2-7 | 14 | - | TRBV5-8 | CASSSRGSSYEQYF
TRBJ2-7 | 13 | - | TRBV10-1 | CASGAEGFSEQYF
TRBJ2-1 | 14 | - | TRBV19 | CATTKAMLLNEQFF
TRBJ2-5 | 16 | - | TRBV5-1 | CASSLAGSLFQETQYF
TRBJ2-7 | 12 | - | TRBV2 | CASTRQLYEQYF
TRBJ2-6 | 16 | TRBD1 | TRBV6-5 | CASSFRDRAGANVLTF
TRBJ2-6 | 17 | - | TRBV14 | CASSYWDGVSGANVLTF
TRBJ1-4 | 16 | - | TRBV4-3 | CASSQGAGPTNEKLFF
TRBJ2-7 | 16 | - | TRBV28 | CASLSSSPVLLEEQYF
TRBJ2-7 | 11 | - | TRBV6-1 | CASQGSYEQYF
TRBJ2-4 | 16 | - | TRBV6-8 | CASSYARREGVGIQYF
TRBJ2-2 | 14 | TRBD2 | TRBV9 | CASSVLAGTGELFF
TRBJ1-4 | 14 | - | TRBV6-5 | CASSPSASNEKLFF
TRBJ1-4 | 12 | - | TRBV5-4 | CASSLDNEKLFF
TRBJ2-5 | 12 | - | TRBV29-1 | CSVGDGSETQYF
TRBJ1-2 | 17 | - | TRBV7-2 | CASSLAVPGQLYYGYTF
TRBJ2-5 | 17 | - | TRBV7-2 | CASSLGVTLLYQETQYF
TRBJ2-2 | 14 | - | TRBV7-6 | CASSFEGNTGELFF
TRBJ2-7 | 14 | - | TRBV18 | CASSPVSGESEQYF
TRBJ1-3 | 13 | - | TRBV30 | CAWSVRSGNTIYF
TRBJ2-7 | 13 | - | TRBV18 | CASSPRGSNEQYF